What follows describes a single TCR beta chain. The sample contains more than one DNA sequence encoding this CDR3. This sample was taken from a study of T cells in tumors after PD-1 blockade. About the study: Each patient got pembrolizumab 200 mg every 3 weeks or cemiplimab 350 mg every 2 weeks. During anti-PD-1 treatment, some patients continued daily vismodegib 150 mg. Peripheral blood samples averaged around 33,000 unique clonotypes and 95,000 to 120,000 templates.

The CDR3 is made up of 13 amino acids. CDR1 is MGHRA, CDR2 YSYEKL, per germline. Deletions cut 4 bases from V and 2 bases from J, with 8 bases between. Here immunoSEQ multiplex PCR was the method, and the copy in TCRdb shows in-frame clones only, minus some. The table includes 54,000 or so clones, about four fifths detected once. This receptor was obtained from a human donor with basal cell carcinoma. The chain recombines TRBV4-1 with TRBJ2-5; perhaps TRBD1 as D (6 bases). The source material was PBMCs, sampled before anti-PD-1 treatment. The CDR3 protein is CASSRGPQETQYF. The CDR3 nucleotides are TGCGCCAGCAGCCGGGGGCCACAAGAGACCCAGTACTTC.